Listed below are T cell receptor beta chains from one sample, sequenced in a study of blood T cell repertoires in COVID-19. This table comes from immunoSEQ multiplex PCR, and its TCRdb copy is limited to in-frame clones, with some not included. This sample has about 200,000 clones; 83% occur once, and the top ten carry around 2.3%. Sequenced material: peripheral blood. Source of these receptors: a woman in her 40s with active or convalescent COVID-19. The conserved cysteine and the conserved F or W are not part of the CDR3 here.

v_call cdr3_aa
TRBV11-2 ASSPGQGRGYT
TRBV7-9 ASMPRQGYSYNEQF
TRBV27 ASSSSDRGRYGYT
TRBV30 AWDRVDEQF
TRBV12-3/TRBV12-4 ASRPTANYGYT
TRBV10-3 AISESRTGMPNYGYT
TRBV28 ASRPLDRTFYGYT
TRBV12-3/TRBV12-4 ASSLGQDTEAF
TRBV6-5 ASSPGQSTEAF
TRBV14 ASSPWNRPYEQY
TRBV3-1/TRBV3-2 ASSEGTGGYNEQF
TRBV27 ASWSLPGTSPGEQF
TRBV20-1 SASGGSGEQY
TRBV9 ASSASMGLDTEAF
TRBV10-2 ASRETGGNEQF
TRBV15 ATSGGQGVSNQPQH
TRBV7-2 ASSLVAGSEQY
TRBV11-3 ASSLGTALTYEQY
TRBV4-1 ASSQGQGENTEAF
TRBV21-1 ASIPDRRRDYGYT
TRBV5-1 ASSFHPEGLTDTQY
TRBV9 ASSTRTSGRNEQF
TRBV18 ASSPKQGITGELF
TRBV2 ASIQLDTQY
TRBV10-1 ASQTSRGSPQY
TRBV2 ASAGNTGELF
TRBV20-1 SASSGLADIYNEQF
TRBV3-1/TRBV3-2 ASSQKGTLKAF
TRBV7-9 ASSSYRGDSYEQY
TRBV10-3 AISERGIYGYT
TRBV4-3 ASSQETSGGADTQY
TRBV7-2 ASGDNFNQPQH
TRBV24-1 ATSETVGTGSNEQF
TRBV27 ASRPSAGGAKNIQY
TRBV5-1 ASSEATGDGTEAF
TRBV7-2 ASSTQGIGSNQPQH
TRBV5-1 ASSLSWDRSGYT
TRBV5-1 ASSLGGSKDTQY
TRBV30 AWSGQNTEAF
TRBV6-5 AVYRGTGYNSPLH
TRBV10-3 AISESRGQAGYT
TRBV10-3 AIMAGDYGYT
TRBV2 ASSPGQLNTEAF
TRBV7-9 ATQGDYGYT
TRBV5-6 ASSFTGTGANVLT
TRBV9 ASSVSRGNTIY
TRBV5-6 ASSLEVAGVTGELF
TRBV12-3/TRBV12-4 ASSRGTGELF
TRBV4-3 ASSQDSASGHTDTQY
TRBV5-1 ASSSSGTGTYNEQF
TRBV7-2 ASSRDIQEDTQY
TRBV20-1 SASEAGYPYNEQF
TRBV6-2/TRBV6-3 ASSYPTNTSPFEQY
TRBV24-1 ATSDRTGNGYT
TRBV3-1/TRBV3-2 ASSHETGNTEAF
TRBV7-3 ASSLSAPGFNTEAF
TRBV5-6 ASSSYRGHQPQH
TRBV27 ASSLSHPLAGSLYGYT
TRBV6-4 ASSDNRRYGYT
TRBV4-2 ASSQDPGASTIY